The sequence of this T cell receptor beta chain was determined in a study of blood T cell repertoires in COVID-19. The CDR3 is 17 amino acids. Sequencing was performed with immunoSEQ multiplex PCR; in TCRdb, only in-frame clones are kept and a portion is missing. The sample lists 230,000 or so clones, approximately 84% seen once, with less than 8.5% in the top ten. Participant ages covered about 18 to 95 years across about two dozen US areas. The count of this clone is one. The specimen sequenced was PBMCs or T cells enriched from blood (not recorded which). This chain joins TRBV21-1 and TRBJ1-5. TRBV21-1 is classified as a pseudogene. This TCR was recovered from a woman aged 45-65 years who had been exposed to COVID-19. CDR3 loop: CASSVHRRAPGNQPQHF. CDR3 DNA sequence: TGTGCCAGCAGCGTTCACCGGAGAGCACCGGGCAATCAGCCCCAGCATTTT.